This T cell receptor beta chain was identified in a study of cytomegalovirus exposure and HLA in healthy donors. Germline V gene data show CDR1 as GTSNPN and CDR2 as SVGIG (reference sequence). Trimming stripped 3 bases from V and 2 bases from J, with 10 bases between. CDR3 length: 13 residues. This clone was detected only a few times. TCRdb's table, derived via immunoSEQ multiplex PCR, lists solely in-frame clones and lacks some. This table has 110,000 to 150,000 clones, about 95% appearing once. Sequenced: PBMCs. V gene TRBV30 combines with J gene TRBJ1-1; D is ambiguous. The receptor comes from a man aged 18-30 years in good health and CMV-seropositive. The CDR3 loop is CAWSVNRNTEAFF. CDR3 nucleotide sequence: TGTGCCTGGAGCGTTAATCGTAACACTGAAGCTTTCTTT.